The 30 T cell receptor beta chains below all came from one sample that was sequenced in a study of T cells in narcolepsy. Sequencing used immunoSEQ multiplex PCR; TCRdb keeps in-frame clones, though not all of them. The top ten clones hold over 5% of a sample with 25,000 to 30,000 clones, 79% of them seen once. The sample comprised memory (CD45RA-) CD4+ T cells from blood. Receptors originate from a human donor in good health.

The J gene is TRBJ2-7, the V gene TRBV10-1; 9 bases align to TRBD1. The CDR3 is made up of 14 amino acids. The germline CDR1 and CDR2 sequences are WNHNN and SYGVQD (reference sequence). V shed 6 bases and J 4 bases; nucleotides not matched to a gene: 7. The CDR3 DNA follows: TGCGCCAGCAGCGGAGGGACAGGGCCGTACGAGCAGTACTTC. Translation: CASSGGTGPYEQYF.

V and J are TRBV4-1 and TRBJ2-7; 10 positions match TRBD2. The trim removed 1 base at V and 0 bases at J, leaving 18 bases unmatched. CDR1 is MGHRA and CDR2 is YSYEKL in the germline V gene. The CDR3 loop spans 21 amino acids. The CDR3 DNA reads TGCGCCAGCAGCCAAGTGGCCCTAGCGGGAGTTAGGTTCCGGGGCTCCTACGAGCAGTACTTC. It specifies CASSQVALAGVRFRGSYEQYF.

The rearrangement links TRBV6-5 to TRBJ1-6; 7 bases line up with TRBD1. Germline-derived CDR1 and CDR2 are MNHEY and SVGAGI. V lost 8 bases to trimming and J lost 9 bases; unmatched junction nucleotides: 13. The CDR3 sequence is 15 residues long. This CDR3 reads CASGPRGPGSSPLHF. CDR3 sequence (DNA): TGTGCCAGCGGCCCAAGGGGGCCCGGGAGTTCACCCCTCCACTTT.

This clone was seen just once. V gene TRBV5-1 combines with J gene TRBJ1-2; D gene ambiguous. V was clipped by 4 bases and J by 0 bases, with 10 bases between them. CDR3 length: 14 amino acids. Germline lookup yields CDR1 SGHRS and CDR2 YFSETQ. CDR3 sequence reads: CASSRQETNYGYTF. The CDR3 region has the DNA TGCGCCAGCAGCCGGCAGGAAACTAACTATGGCTACACCTTC.

The chain carries TRBV10-3 and TRBJ1-2; TRBD1 agrees at 7 bases. The CDR3 extends over 13 amino acids. Germline V lookup: CDR1 ENHRY, CDR2 SYGVKD. J gave up 6 bases and V 6 bases, and 7 bases lay outside the gene matches. CDR3 region: CAIRQGQRDGYTF. The CDR3 DNA follows: TGTGCCATCAGGCAGGGACAGCGCGATGGCTACACCTTC.

The chain has TRBV6-5 and TRBJ1-1; D remains ambiguous. Germline CDR1 MNHEY, CDR2 SVGAGI. V was cut by 5 bases and J by 1 base, with 11 bases left in between. This CDR3 is 14 amino acids long. The CDR3 nucleotides read TGTGCCAGCAGTACACGGACCGAGAACACTGAAGCTTTCTTT. Translation gives CASSTRTENTEAFF.

The chain has TRBV5-1 and TRBJ2-3, with 13 bases lining up with TRBD2. Germline CDR1 SGHRS, CDR2 YFSETQ. This CDR3 comprises 18 residues. V dropped 1 base and J dropped 1; count of bases not matched to a gene: 6. The DNA for the CDR3 is TGCGCCAGCAGCTTGCCGGGACTAGCGGGGACCGGCACAGATACGCAGTATTTT. This sequence encodes CASSLPGLAGTGTDTQYF. Combining the CDR3 with reference TRBV5-1 and TRBJ2-3 gives the whole variable domain KAGVTQTPRYLIKTRGQQVTLSCSPISGHRSVSWYQQTPGQGLQFLFEYFSETQRNKGNFPGRFSGRQFSNSRSEMNVSTLELGDSALYLCASSLPGLAGTGTDTQYFGPGTRLTVL.

By proportion, this clone is medium-sized. The chain employs TRBV18 and TRBJ1-1; TRBD1 might be the D (5 bases). The V gene lost 4 bases and the J gene lost 2 bases, with 8 bases spanning the gap. Germline CDR1 and CDR2: KGHSH and LQKENI. The CDR3 is made up of 13 amino acids. The CDR3 reads CASSRGQNTEAFF. The CDR3 DNA is TGTGCCAGCTCACGCGGACAAAACACTGAAGCTTTCTTT.

The V call is TRBV6-5, the J call TRBJ1-4; D uncertain. Germline V gene data show CDR1 as MNHEY and CDR2 as SVGAGI. Trimming took off 7 bases at V and 5 bases at J, with 11 bases between the two ends. CDR3 size: 13 residues. Here the CDR3 reads CASKIRRNEKLFF. Here the CDR3 DNA reads TGTGCCAGCAAAATCCGACGGAATGAAAAACTGTTTTTT.

This clone was detected a few times. This rearrangement joins TRBV19 to TRBJ2-1; TRBD2 agrees at 10 bases. CDR1 is LNHDA, CDR2 SQIVND, per germline (reference sequence). The CDR3 is 14 amino acids. J lost 4 bases, V lost 10 bases, and 7 bases had no gene match. The DNA for the CDR3 is TGTGCCACCCGTGGACTAGCGGAATACAATGAGCAGTTCTTC. Translation gives CATRGLAEYNEQFF.

The V gene is TRBV5-6, the J gene TRBJ1-2; D gene unclear. CDR3 length equals 12 residues. The V gene lost 1 base and the J gene lost 5 bases, with 6 bases spanning the gap. Germline V CDR1 and CDR2: SGHDT, YYEEEE. The CDR3 is CASSLRGYGYTF. The CDR3 DNA follows: TGTGCCAGCAGCTTGAGAGGTTATGGCTACACCTTC.

The sample holds a few counts of this clone. The J gene is TRBJ1-2, the V gene TRBV6-1; D is unresolved. The V end was cut by 2 bases, the J end by 4 bases, with 8 bases between. Germline-derived CDR1 and CDR2 are MNHNS and SASEGT. The CDR3 is 13 residues long. CDR3 DNA: TGTGCCAGCAGTGAATGGGTTACCTATGGCTACACCTTC. Translated: CASSEWVTYGYTF.

CDR3 amino acids: CASSPTGNEAFF. CDR3 coding DNA: TGTGCCAGCAGCCCGACAGGGAATGAAGCTTTCTTT. The V call is TRBV6-5, the J call TRBJ1-1; 7 bases are shared with TRBD1. This CDR3 contains 12 residues. The germline CDR1 and CDR2 sequences are MNHEY and SVGAGI. V lost 6 bases, J lost 7 bases, and 5 bases stayed unmatched.

The rearrangement joins TRBV6-5 to TRBJ2-7; 11 nucleotides align to TRBD2. The germline V gene encodes CDR1 MNHEY and CDR2 SVGAGI. V lost 6 bases, J lost 2 bases, and 3 bases stayed unmatched. CDR3 size: 14 residues. The chain's CDR3 is CASSLSGGAYEQYF. CDR3 sequence (DNA): TGTGCCAGCAGCCTTAGCGGGGGGGCCTACGAGCAGTACTTC.

This chain links TRBV5-4 with TRBJ2-3, with 10 bases matching TRBD2. Germline lookup yields CDR1 SGHNT and CDR2 YYREEE (reference sequence). J lost 4 bases, V lost 9 bases, and 8 bases had no gene match. CDR3 length: 14 amino acids. The CDR3 reads CATRSGGAPDTQYF. The CDR3 coding sequence is TGTGCCACAAGAAGCGGGGGGGCGCCAGATACGCAGTATTTT.

This chain links TRBV5-1 with TRBJ2-1; TRBD1 matches 10 bases. Germline CDR1 and CDR2: SGHRS and YFSETQ. V shed 4 bases and J 8 bases; nucleotides not matched to a gene: 6. The CDR3 is 14 amino acids. CDR3 protein: CASSPGGTGDEQFF. In DNA form, the CDR3 reads TGCGCCAGCAGCCCCGGCGGGACAGGGGATGAGCAGTTCTTC. Full variable domain (rest looked up from reference TRBV5-1 and TRBJ2-1): KAGVTQTPRYLIKTRGQQVTLSCSPISGHRSVSWYQQTPGQGLQFLFEYFSETQRNKGNFPGRFSGRQFSNSRSEMNVSTLELGDSALYLCASSPGGTGDEQFFGPGTRLTVL.

This clone was recorded only once. The chain employs TRBV21-1 and TRBJ2-7; TRBD1 is the table's D call, not checked against the DNA. TRBV21-1 is given as a pseudogene. This CDR3 has 15 residues. The CDR3 region is CASSPTGDRRYEQYF. The CDR3 DNA reads as TGTGCCAGCAGCCCGACAGGGGATAGGAGGTACGAGCAGTACTTC.

This clone was picked up one time. The chain has TRBV5-1 and TRBJ2-1; 10 nucleotides agree with TRBD2. The CDR3 spans 17 residues. V lost 3 bases to trimming and J lost 7 bases; unmatched junction nucleotides: 13. CDR1 and CDR2 (germline): SGHRS, YFSETQ. The chain's CDR3 is CASSSNLLAGSYNEQFF. CDR3 nucleotide sequence: TGCGCCAGCAGCTCCAACCTACTAGCGGGAAGTTATAATGAGCAGTTCTTC. Together with reference TRBV5-1 and TRBJ2-1, the CDR3 gives the full variable domain: KAGVTQTPRYLIKTRGQQVTLSCSPISGHRSVSWYQQTPGQGLQFLFEYFSETQRNKGNFPGRFSGRQFSNSRSEMNVSTLELGDSALYLCASSSNLLAGSYNEQFFGPGTRLTVL.

The chain carries TRBV4-1 and TRBJ1-3, with no clear D. Germline lookup yields CDR1 MGHRA and CDR2 YSYEKL. The CDR3 loop spans 13 amino acids. V was clipped by 0 bases and J by 4 bases, with 4 bases between them. CDR3 nucleotides: TGCGCCAGCAGCCAAGAAACAGGAAACACCATATATTTT. It translates to CASSQETGNTIYF.

The chain joins TRBV5-5 to TRBJ1-1; D is undetermined. Trimming left V 1 base short and J 4 bases short, with 11 bases between. The CDR3 consists of 14 residues. Looked up from germline, CDR1 is SGHKS and CDR2 is YYEKEE (reference sequence). The CDR3 spells CASSLRVSGTEAFF. CDR3 nucleotide sequence: TGTGCCAGCAGCTTGAGGGTCAGTGGCACTGAAGCTTTCTTT.

V gene TRBV7-8 combines with J gene TRBJ2-7, with D hard to call. From germline, CDR1 is SGHVS and CDR2 FQNEAQ. V was clipped by 1 base and J by 1 base, with 8 bases between them. The CDR3 covers 14 residues. In DNA, the CDR3 is TGTGCCAGCAGCTTAGAAGGCAGGTCCTACGAGCAGTACTTC. It specifies CASSLEGRSYEQYF.

This clone was detected only a few times. The CDR3 here is CASSEDRGQPQHF. In DNA, the CDR3 is TGTGCCAGCAGTGAAGATAGGGGTCAGCCCCAGCATTTT. The chain uses TRBV6-4 and TRBJ1-5; perhaps TRBD1 as D (5 bases). CDR1 MRHNA and CDR2 SNTAGT come from the germline V gene. The CDR3 extends over 13 amino acids. V lost 3 bases to trimming and J lost 6 bases, with 9 bases between them.

The CDR3 nucleotides are TGTGCCAGCAGTGAAGCGCCCGGGACCAGCAATGAGCAGTTCTTC. It specifies CASSEAPGTSNEQFF. V usage is TRBV2 and J usage is TRBJ2-1, with D perhaps assigned TRBD1 or TRBD2 (5 bases each). The CDR3 totals 15 residues. Germline-derived CDR1 and CDR2 are SNHLY and FYNNEI. Trimming took off 0 bases at V and 6 bases at J, with 12 bases between the two ends.

The V call is TRBV2, the J call TRBJ2-5, with 12 bases aligning to TRBD2. Trimming removed 6 bases from V and 4 bases from J; junction bases left unmatched: 0. The CDR3 is 13 amino acids. Germline V gene lookup returns CDR1 SNHLY and CDR2 FYNNEI. The CDR3 reads CASRGLAGETQYF. CDR3 DNA sequence: TGTGCCAGCAGGGGACTAGCGGGAGAGACCCAGTACTTC.

The rearrangement joins TRBV5-4 to TRBJ1-2; D gene uncertain. This CDR3 comprises 12 residues. V was cut by 2 bases and J by 5 bases, with 7 bases left in between. Germline V lookup: CDR1 SGHNT, CDR2 YYREEE (reference sequence). CDR3 sequence reads: CASSFRGYGYTF. In DNA, the CDR3 is TGTGCCAGCAGCTTCCGAGGGTATGGCTACACCTTC.

The V call is TRBV4-3, the J call TRBJ2-7; D is uncertain. Trimming removed 0 bases from V and 1 base from J, with 10 bases in between. Germline CDR1 reads LGHNA; CDR2 reads YSLEER. The length of the CDR3 is 15 residues. CDR3 coding DNA: TGCGCCAGCAGCCAAGATCGGGCAGGTTCCTACGAGCAGTACTTC. Protein product: CASSQDRAGSYEQYF.

CDR3 residues: CASSYSLIPNQPQHF. The CDR3 DNA sequence: TGTGCCAGCAGTTACTCGTTGATACCCAATCAGCCCCAGCATTTT. The chain couples TRBV6-5 to TRBJ1-5, with unresolved D. Germline V CDR1 and CDR2: MNHEY, SVGAGI. CDR3 length: 15 amino acids. Deletions cut 0 bases from V and 3 bases from J, with 9 bases between.

The chain recombines TRBV2 with TRBJ2-1; D is undetermined. V was clipped by 4 bases and J by 7 bases, with 17 bases between them. The CDR3 is 15 residues long. CDR1 and CDR2 (germline): SNHLY, FYNNEI. The CDR3 is CASSVQDGLGNEQFF. As DNA, the CDR3 is TGTGCCAGCAGTGTCCAGGACGGGCTGGGGAATGAGCAGTTCTTC.

The chain joins TRBV7-3 to TRBJ1-6; no clear D. The length of the CDR3 is 13 residues. The V end was cut by 5 bases, the J end by 9 bases, with 11 bases between. CDR1 is SGHTA and CDR2 is FQGTGA in the germline V gene. CDR3 sequence reads: CASSGREGSPLHF. CDR3 sequence (DNA): TGTGCCAGCAGCGGAAGGGAGGGTTCACCCCTCCACTTT.

The chain employs TRBV7-2 and TRBJ2-5; 9 positions match TRBD2. Germline V gene lookup returns CDR1 SGHTA and CDR2 FQGNSA. With 1 base clipped from V and 5 bases from J, the junction kept 8 bases outside the gene matches. This CDR3 is built from 16 residues. CDR3 in DNA: TGTGCCAGCAGCTTAGGAGCGGGGGGCCGGATTGAGACCCAGTACTTC. The encoded protein is CASSLGAGGRIETQYF.